The 32 T cell receptor beta chains below come from one sample, sequenced in a study of OX40 agonist ivuxolimab in advanced cancers. Library creation used the immunoSEQ multiplex PCR assay. In its TCRdb copy, this immuneACCESS table keeps in-frame sequences only and misses some clones. Where compared with another copy, unresolved V genes explain less than half of these, and the others have no known cause. Here the sample has 90,000 or so clones; roughly nine tenths occur a single time. The ten largest clones represent 2% to 3% of the sample. The starting material was CD4+ or CD8+ T cells sorted from blood, obtained in a trial of the OX40 agonist ivuxolimab. Every receptor here comes from an adult with an advanced solid tumor such as melanoma, head and neck, liver or kidney cancer.

The chain joins TRBV6-5 to TRBJ2-7; D is possibly TRBD1 or TRBD2 (5 bases each). This CDR3 comprises 14 residues. The V and J ends lost 6 bases and 2 bases respectively, with 14 bases between them. Germline CDR1 MNHEY, CDR2 SVGAGI. CDR3 DNA: TGTGCCAGCAGCACCGGGACCCTCACCTACGAGCAGTACTTC. Amino acids: CASSTGTLTYEQYF.

V usage is TRBV5-1 and J usage is TRBJ2-5, with D possibly TRBD1 on 7 matching bases. The V and J ends lost 3 bases and 3 bases respectively, with 12 bases between them. CDR1 is SGHRS, CDR2 YFSETQ, per germline. The CDR3 has 14 residues. The CDR3 spells CASSYSGGKETQYF. CDR3 sequence (DNA): TGCGCCAGCAGCTATTCAGGGGGGAAAGAGACCCAGTACTTC.

The rearrangement joins TRBV7-2 to TRBJ2-3; D is unresolved. Germline V gene lookup returns CDR1 SGHTA and CDR2 FQGNSA. Trimming removed 5 bases at V and 1 base at J, with 10 bases between. The CDR3 has 14 residues. CDR3 in DNA: TGTGCCAGCAGCCGGGTGGGCGGCACAGATACGCAGTATTTT. It is translated as CASSRVGGTDTQYF.

J is TRBJ2-7 and V is TRBV7-2; D may match TRBD1 or TRBD2 (5 bases each). CDR1 is SGHTA and CDR2 is FQGNSA in the germline V gene. This CDR3 is built from 15 residues. The germline V and J ends were trimmed by 5 bases and 3 bases, with 17 bases remaining between them. The CDR3 coding sequence is TGTGCCAGCAGCCCGGGGCGCATAGGCTTCTACGAGCAGTACTTC. It is translated as CASSPGRIGFYEQYF.

V is TRBV10-3 and J is TRBJ1-5; TRBD1 matches at 7 bases. The germline CDR1 and CDR2 sequences are ENHRY and SYGVKD. Trimming removed 10 bases from V and 2 bases from J; junction bases left unmatched: 5. CDR3 size: 13 residues. The CDR3 region has the DNA TGTGCCACGGGGACAGCGGGCAATCAGCCCCAGCATTTT. Translating gives CATGTAGNQPQHF.

This sequence joins TRBV6-5 and TRBJ1-5; the D is unclear. CDR3 length: 14 residues. Germline CDR1 reads MNHEY; CDR2 reads SVGAGI. V lost 5 bases and J 9 bases, leaving 17 bases between the germline ends. The CDR3 DNA follows: TGTGCCAGCAGTCCAGACAAAAGGAGGTGGCCCCAGCATTTT. Amino acids: CASSPDKRRWPQHF.

The chain has TRBV6-5 and TRBJ2-7; a weak D match, TRBD1 (5 bases). V lost 5 bases and J lost 2, with 16 bases in between. Germline CDR1 reads MNHEY; CDR2 reads SVGAGI. The CDR3 runs 15 residues. The CDR3 loop reads CASSNPAGSTYEQYF. The CDR3, as DNA: TGTGCCAGCAGTAACCCCGCAGGGTCCACCTACGAGCAGTACTTC.

V is TRBV27 and J is TRBJ2-1; 7 bases fit TRBD1. Germline values: CDR1 MNHEY, CDR2 SMNVEV (reference sequence). V was clipped by 6 bases and J by 0 bases; unmatched bases: 5. The CDR3 has 15 amino acids. For the CDR3, the DNA is TGTGCCAGCAGCCTCAGGGGGTTCTCCTACAATGAGCAGTTCTTC. Its protein product is CASSLRGFSYNEQFF.

This clone showed up just a few times. The CDR3 region is CAWKEGTQPQHF. CDR3 in DNA: TGTGCCTGGAAGGAAGGGACTCAGCCCCAGCATTTT. The genes are TRBV30 and TRBJ1-5, with D possibly matching TRBD1 (5 bases). The CDR3 consists of 12 residues. Between the trimmed V and J ends, which lost 4 bases and 6 bases, there was a span of 10 bases. CDR1 and CDR2 from the germline V gene are GTSNPN and SVGIG (reference sequence).

The rearrangement links TRBV19 to TRBJ2-1, with 10 nucleotides matching TRBD1. J was trimmed by 5 bases and V by 6 bases; bases with no gene match: 7. CDR1 and CDR2 from the germline V gene are LNHDA and SQIVND (reference sequence). The CDR3 runs 15 residues. The CDR3 DNA follows: TGTGCCAGTAGAGAGACAGGGGGCAGGAACAATGAGCAGTTCTTC. Its protein is CASRETGGRNNEQFF.

The rearrangement links TRBV28 to TRBJ2-4, with D perhaps given as TRBD1 or TRBD2 (5 bases each). From germline, CDR1 is MDHEN and CDR2 SYDVKM. The germline V and J ends were trimmed by 6 bases and 0 bases, with 15 bases remaining between them. The CDR3 totals 16 residues. This CDR3 is CASSLGGTTAKNIQYF. The CDR3 coding sequence is TGTGCCAGCAGCCTTGGGGGTACCACAGCCAAAAACATTCAGTACTTC.

The rearrangement uses TRBV4-1 and TRBJ1-5; D not resolved. CDR1 is MGHRA and CDR2 is YSYEKL in the germline V gene. The CDR3 is 15 amino acids. Between the trimmed V and J ends, which lost 1 base and 2 bases, there was a span of 9 bases. CDR3 residues: CASSQAPPGNQPQHF. Here the CDR3 DNA reads TGCGCCAGCAGCCAAGCACCCCCAGGCAATCAGCCCCAGCATTTT.

This chain uses TRBV30 with TRBJ1-5; 7 bases are shared with TRBD1. CDR1 is GTSNPN, CDR2 SVGIG, per germline (reference sequence). The CDR3 is 13 residues long. The J segment lost 0 bases and the V segment lost 5 bases, leaving 1 base of the junction unmatched. DNA of the CDR3: TGTGCCTGGGGGACAGATAGCAATCAGCCCCAGCATTTT. It specifies CAWGTDSNQPQHF.

The chain links TRBV28 to TRBJ2-6; perhaps D is TRBD1 or TRBD2 (5 bases each). The CDR3 runs 15 residues. CDR1 and CDR2 (germline): MDHEN, SYDVKM. V dropped 5 bases and J dropped 4 bases, with 12 bases sitting between them. CDR3 in DNA: TGTGCCAGCAGTGGCCCGGGGCTCGGGGCCAACGTCCTGACTTTC. This gives the protein CASSGPGLGANVLTF.

CDR3 coding DNA: TGTGCCAGCAGCTTAGCCCCTGGGGGCAATGAGCAGTTCTTC. It yields the protein CASSLAPGGNEQFF. V is TRBV7-9 and J is TRBJ2-1; tentatively, D is TRBD1 or TRBD2 (5 bases each). This CDR3 has 14 residues. V was trimmed by 0 bases and J by 6 bases, leaving 9 bases between them. Germline V gives CDR1 SEHNR, CDR2 FQNEAQ (reference sequence).

The J gene is TRBJ2-3, the V gene TRBV10-1; D gene uncertain. Germline loops: CDR1 WNHNN, CDR2 SYGVQD (reference sequence). This CDR3 has 14 residues. The V end was cut by 4 bases, the J end by 1 base, with 9 bases between. For the CDR3, the DNA is TGCGCCAGCAGTGGACCGGCCCGCACAGATACGCAGTATTTT. Residues: CASSGPARTDTQYF.

This clone was observed once. The gene calls are TRBV7-2 and TRBJ2-7, with 12 nucleotides matching TRBD2. V dropped 5 bases and J dropped 3; count of bases not matched to a gene: 5. This CDR3 spans 15 amino acids. The germline gives CDR1 SGHTA, CDR2 FQGNSA. CDR3 sequence reads: CASSPTSGGGYEQYF. The CDR3 region has the DNA TGTGCCAGCAGCCCGACTAGCGGGGGTGGCTACGAGCAGTACTTC.

Here the CDR3 DNA reads TGCGCCAGCAGTGAGTCGATGGTAGCGGGCCACAATGAGCAGTTCTTC. Translation: CASSESMVAGHNEQFF. V is TRBV10-1 and J is TRBJ2-1; TRBD2 agrees at 7 bases. CDR3 length: 16 amino acids. Germline values: CDR1 WNHNN, CDR2 SYGVQD (reference sequence). The ends lost 0 bases at V and 5 bases at J; junction bases unmatched: 7.

The chain carries TRBV11-3 and TRBJ2-4, with D uncertain. Per germline, CDR1 SGHNT and CDR2 YENEEA. The ends were cut back, 3 bases at V and 8 bases at J, with 11 bases in the middle. This CDR3 contains 13 residues. The DNA for the CDR3 is TGTGCCAGCAGCTTGGTACGCGGAGACATTCAGTACTTC. This encodes CASSLVRGDIQYF.

V gene TRBV7-2 combines with J gene TRBJ2-2; D unclear. Germline CDR1 reads SGHTA; CDR2 reads FQGNSA. The V end was cut by 2 bases, the J end by 3 bases, with 7 bases between. This CDR3 contains 14 residues. The DNA for the CDR3 is TGTGCCAGCAGCTTAAAGTGGGACACCGGGGAGCTGTTTTTT. This codes for CASSLKWDTGELFF. Variable domain in full (rest from reference TRBV7-2 and TRBJ2-2): GAGVSQSPSNKVTEKGKDVELRCDPISGHTALYWYRQSLGQGLEFLIYFQGNSAPDKSGLPSDRFSAERTGGSVSTLTIQRTQQEDSAVYLCASSLKWDTGELFFGEGSRLTVL.

The chain recombines TRBV6-5 with TRBJ1-2; 7 nucleotides match TRBD1. With 6 bases clipped from V and 11 bases from J, the junction kept 6 bases outside the gene matches. Germline V gives CDR1 MNHEY, CDR2 SVGAGI. This CDR3 region has 11 residues. The CDR3 here is CASSTGDGYTF. The CDR3 bases are TGTGCCAGCAGCACAGGGGACGGTTACACCTTC.

The chain has TRBV4-3 and TRBJ2-7; 7 bases fit TRBD2. Germline V gives CDR1 LGHNA, CDR2 YSLEER. V shed 1 base and J 0 bases; nucleotides not matched to a gene: 0. This CDR3 comprises 14 residues. CDR3 sequence: CASSQGTSSYEQYF. The CDR3 region has the DNA TGCGCCAGCAGCCAAGGGACTAGCTCCTACGAGCAGTACTTC.

The genes are TRBV10-3 and TRBJ2-7, with TRBD1 identical over 7 bases. V shed 4 bases and J 0 bases; nucleotides not matched to a gene: 6. The CDR3 sequence is 15 residues long. The germline gives CDR1 ENHRY, CDR2 SYGVKD. The CDR3 protein is CAISGGQGVSYEQYF. CDR3 nucleotides: TGTGCCATCAGTGGAGGCCAGGGGGTCTCCTACGAGCAGTACTTC.

This sequence joins TRBV5-1 and TRBJ2-3; tentative D call: TRBD2 (6 bases). The V end lost 2 bases, the J end lost 5 bases, and 15 bases lay between the germline ends. There are 15 residues in the CDR3. CDR1 is SGHRS, CDR2 YFSETQ, per germline. The CDR3 DNA reads TGCGCCAGCAGCTTTTCGGGAGTAGAAAAAGATACGCAGTATTTT. Its translation: CASSFSGVEKDTQYF.

The V gene is TRBV4-2, the J gene TRBJ1-2; tentative D call: TRBD1 (5 bases). The CDR3 is 14 residues long. Germline CDR1 reads LGHNA; CDR2 reads YNFKEQ. The V and J ends lost 0 bases and 4 bases respectively, with 9 bases between them. The CDR3 DNA is TGTGCCAGCAGCCAAGATGCGGGACCCTATGGCTACACCTTC. Translated: CASSQDAGPYGYTF.

V usage is TRBV4-1 and J usage is TRBJ2-3, with TRBD2 matching over 9 bases. Germline-derived CDR1 and CDR2 are MGHRA and YSYEKL. After removal of 1 base from V and 6 bases from J, the junction contained 8 bases not matched to a gene. The CDR3 is made up of 16 amino acids. The CDR3 nucleotides are TGCGCCAGCAGCCAAGGGACTAGCGCCACTTCGGATACGCAGTATTTT. It is translated as CASSQGTSATSDTQYF.

This sequence joins TRBV7-2 and TRBJ2-3; possible D gene TRBD2, 7 bases. Germline CDR1 and CDR2: SGHTA and FQGNSA. The CDR3 is made up of 14 amino acids. V was cut by 2 bases and J by 4 bases, with 10 bases left in between. CDR3 region: CASSLIGGADTQYF. CDR3 bases: TGTGCCAGCAGCTTAATAGGGGGGGCAGATACGCAGTATTTT.

The chain combines TRBV5-6 with TRBJ1-1; a possible D gene is TRBD1 (5 bases). V was pared by 2 bases and J by 2 bases, with 13 bases between. Germline V gene sequence: CDR1 SGHDT, CDR2 YYEEEE. There are 15 residues in the CDR3. The CDR3 coding sequence is TGTGCCAGCAGCTTTCGGCAGGGACTAAACACTGAAGCTTTCTTT. Residues: CASSFRQGLNTEAFF. The full variable domain, in which reference TRBV5-6 and TRBJ1-1 provide the parts outside the CDR3, is DAGVTQSPTHLIKTRGQQVTLRCSPKSGHDTVSWYQQALGQGPQFIFQYYEEEERQRGNFPDRFSGHQFPNYSSELNVNALLLGDSALYLCASSFRQGLNTEAFFGQGTRLTVV.

The chain employs TRBV4-2 and TRBJ2-3; D remains unclear. V was cut by 1 base and J by 3 bases, with 5 bases left in between. There are 13 residues in the CDR3. CDR1 and CDR2 (germline): LGHNA, YNFKEQ. The DNA of the CDR3 is TGTGCCAGCAGCCAAGCCGAAACAGATACGCAGTATTTT. Translated, it gives CASSQAETDTQYF.

This rearrangement joins TRBV4-1 to TRBJ1-3; possibly TRBD1 for D (6 bases). V lost 1 base and J lost 2, with 9 bases in between. This CDR3 is 15 amino acids long. Germline values: CDR1 MGHRA, CDR2 YSYEKL. CDR3 bases: TGCGCCAGCAGCCAAGGTCAGGGGCCTGGAAACACCATATATTTT. Its translation: CASSQGQGPGNTIYF.

CDR3 DNA: TGTGCCAGCAGCTTGAACTCTTGGGAGAACACTGAAGCTTTCTTT. Residues: CASSLNSWENTEAFF. V usage is TRBV5-6 and J usage is TRBJ1-1, with D uncertain. Germline lookup yields CDR1 SGHDT and CDR2 YYEEEE. This CDR3 spans 15 amino acids. V shed 1 base and J shed 1 base, with 11 bases lying between them.

This chain uses TRBV19 with TRBJ1-1; the D is unclear. Germline V gene sequence: CDR1 LNHDA, CDR2 SQIVND (reference sequence). Deletions cut 3 bases from V and 2 bases from J, with 10 bases between. CDR3 size: 14 residues. The CDR3 nucleotides read TGTGCCAGTAGTATGAGCAGCGTTAACACTGAAGCTTTCTTT. This translates into CASSMSSVNTEAFF.